This TCR beta chain was captured in a study of cytomegalovirus exposure and HLA in healthy donors. Whole-study results and caveats: Earlier findings revealed that most TCR beta V segments proved productive either about 90% or about 30% of the time.

Each donor was healthy, and each was a bone marrow donor. The primer mix had 60 Vbeta and 13 Jbeta primers. Per the original data handling: An analysis performed later counted around 86 million unique TCR beta chains (roughly 11 million of them shared). The assay was immunoSEQ multiplex PCR, and TCRdb's table has in-frame clones only and misses some. That table gives V, J and clone size, and the DNA gave D and trimming. The repertoire holds over 150,000 clones, with about 80% as singletons. Concerning this clone itself: Its antigen is undetermined.

There are 12 residues in the CDR3. V gave up 10 bases and J gave up 2 bases; unmatched junction bases: 4. The germline CDR1 and CDR2 sequences are SEHNR and FQNEAQ (reference sequence). Specimen: PBMCs. This sequence originates from a man between 18 and 29 years old in good health and CMV-seropositive. The chain uses TRBV7-9 and TRBJ2-7; 8 bases are a match to TRBD1. The DNA for the CDR3 is TGTGCCATACAGGGGGACACCTACGAGCAGTACTTC. As protein: CAIQGDTYEQYF.